These 2 T cell receptor beta chains share one sample of origin, sequenced in a study of cytomegalovirus exposure and HLA in healthy donors. Clones were sequenced by immunoSEQ multiplex PCR, and TCRdb holds only the in-frame ones, with some missing. The sample holds 150,000 to 160,000 clones, around 84% seen once. Input material: PBMCs. The receptors derive from a human donor in good health.

Regarding this clone: At one boundary the junction diverges from the germline segment, which might be a read error. The chain couples TRBV15 to TRBJ2-1, with TRBD1 as a possible D gene (7 bases). Germline V CDR1 and CDR2: LNHNV, YYDKDF (reference sequence). The CDR3 totals 12 residues. The CDR3 loop reads CATSSAQGGSVF. CDR3 sequence (DNA): TGTGCCACCAGCAGCGCTCAGGGGGGCTCGGTCTTC.

The chain joins TRBV5-1 to TRBJ2-5; 8 bases map to TRBD1. Germline assignment: CDR1 SGHRS and CDR2 YFSETQ. Trimming removed 2 bases from V and 1 base from J; junction bases left unmatched: 7. The CDR3 is 16 amino acids. This chain's CDR3 is CASSFTGTGLQETQYF. The CDR3, as DNA: TGCGCCAGCAGCTTTACCGGGACAGGCCTCCAAGAGACCCAGTACTTC.